The clone carrying this TCR beta chain was detected only a few times. The data originate from a study of T-cell memory formation after mild COVID-19. V was trimmed by 4 bases and J by 3 bases, leaving 16 bases between them. CDR1 and CDR2 (germline): DFQATT, SNEGSKA (reference sequence). The CDR3 has 15 amino acids. It was 5'RACE with constant-segment primers that produced the TCR alpha and TCR beta cDNA libraries, which carried sample barcodes and UMIs. TCRdb processed the 5' RACE reads anew with MiXCR; each CDR3 protein has one entry. The table includes 150,000 to 200,000 distinct CDR3 sequences, 11% detected once.

Input material: PBMCs or a T cell subset sorted from them (not recorded which). This chain connects TRBV20-1 to TRBJ2-1, with D possibly being TRBD2 (5 bases). The clonotype comes from a man between 18 and 29 years old who had mild COVID-19 (a few samples of this study predate the infection). Cell type and time point are not known. In nucleotides, the CDR3 is TGCAGTGCTACCCCACCCCTCGGGGTCTACAATGAGCAGTTCTTC. This sequence encodes CSATPPLGVYNEQFF.